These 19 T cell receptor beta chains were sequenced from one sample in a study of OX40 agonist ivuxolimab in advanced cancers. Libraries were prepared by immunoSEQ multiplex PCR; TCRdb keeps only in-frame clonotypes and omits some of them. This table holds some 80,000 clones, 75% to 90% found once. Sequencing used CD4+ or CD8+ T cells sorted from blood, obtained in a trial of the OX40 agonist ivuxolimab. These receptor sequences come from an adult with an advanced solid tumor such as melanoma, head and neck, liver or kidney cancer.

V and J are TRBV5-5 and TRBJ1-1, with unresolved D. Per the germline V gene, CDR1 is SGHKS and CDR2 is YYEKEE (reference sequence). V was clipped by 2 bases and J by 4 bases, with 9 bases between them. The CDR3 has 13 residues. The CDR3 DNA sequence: TGTGCCAGCAGCTTTTGGGAGGCCACTGAAGCTTTCTTT. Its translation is CASSFWEATEAFF.

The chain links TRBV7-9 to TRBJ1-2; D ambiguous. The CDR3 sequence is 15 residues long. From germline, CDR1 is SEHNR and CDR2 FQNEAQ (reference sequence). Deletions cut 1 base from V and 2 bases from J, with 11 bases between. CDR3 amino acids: CASSLVGPQNYGYTF. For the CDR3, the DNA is TGTGCCAGCAGCTTAGTAGGGCCCCAAAACTATGGCTACACCTTC.

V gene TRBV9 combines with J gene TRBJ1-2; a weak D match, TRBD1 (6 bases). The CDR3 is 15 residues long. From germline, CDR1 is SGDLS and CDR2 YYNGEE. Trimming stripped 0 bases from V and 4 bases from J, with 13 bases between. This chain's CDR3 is CASSVGVGQSYGYTF. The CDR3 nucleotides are TGTGCCAGCAGCGTAGGTGTAGGACAGTCCTATGGCTACACCTTC.

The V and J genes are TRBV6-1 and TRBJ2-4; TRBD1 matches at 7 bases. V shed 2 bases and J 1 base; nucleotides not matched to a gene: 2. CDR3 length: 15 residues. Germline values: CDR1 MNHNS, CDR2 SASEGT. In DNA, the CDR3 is TGTGCCAGCAGTGAACAACAGGGGGCCAAAAACATTCAGTACTTC. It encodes CASSEQQGAKNIQYF.

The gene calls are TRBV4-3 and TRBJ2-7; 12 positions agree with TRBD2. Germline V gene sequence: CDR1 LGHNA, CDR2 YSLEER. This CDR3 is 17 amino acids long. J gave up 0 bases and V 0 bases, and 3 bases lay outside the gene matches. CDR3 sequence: CASSQDLAGGSSYEQYF. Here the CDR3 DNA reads TGCGCCAGCAGCCAAGACCTAGCGGGGGGGAGCTCCTACGAGCAGTACTTC.

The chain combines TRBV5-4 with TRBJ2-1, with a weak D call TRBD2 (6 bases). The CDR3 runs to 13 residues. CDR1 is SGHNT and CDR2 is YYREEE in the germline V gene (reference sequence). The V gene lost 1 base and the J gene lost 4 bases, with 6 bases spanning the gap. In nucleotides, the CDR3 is TGTGCCAGCAGCTTGCGGGAGTACAATGAGCAGTTCTTC. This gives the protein CASSLREYNEQFF.

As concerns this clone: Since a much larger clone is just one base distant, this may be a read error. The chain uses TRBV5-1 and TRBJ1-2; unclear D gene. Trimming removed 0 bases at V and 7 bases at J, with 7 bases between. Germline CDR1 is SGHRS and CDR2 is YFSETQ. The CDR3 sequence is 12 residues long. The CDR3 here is CASSLEEGGYTF. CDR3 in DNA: TGCGCCAGCAGCTTGGAGGAGGGTGGCTACACCTTC.

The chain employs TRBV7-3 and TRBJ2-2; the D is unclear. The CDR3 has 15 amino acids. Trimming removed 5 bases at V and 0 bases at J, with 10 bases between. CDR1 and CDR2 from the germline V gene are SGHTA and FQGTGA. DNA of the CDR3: TGTGCCAGCAGCCGCGGCAGAACGAACACCGGGGAGCTGTTTTTT. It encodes CASSRGRTNTGELFF. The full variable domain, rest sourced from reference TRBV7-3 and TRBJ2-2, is GAGVSQTPSNKVTEKGKYVELRCDPISGHTALYWYRQSLGQGPEFLIYFQGTGAADDSGLPNDRFFAVRPEGSVSTLKIQRTERGDSAVYLCASSRGRTNTGELFFGEGSRLTVL.

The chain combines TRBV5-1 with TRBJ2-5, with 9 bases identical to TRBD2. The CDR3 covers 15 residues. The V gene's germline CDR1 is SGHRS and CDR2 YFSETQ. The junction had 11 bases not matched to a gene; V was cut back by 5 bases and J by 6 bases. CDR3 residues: CASRAGSGGEKTQYF. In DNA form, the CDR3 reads TGCGCCAGCAGGGCGGGTAGCGGGGGAGAAAAGACCCAGTACTTC.

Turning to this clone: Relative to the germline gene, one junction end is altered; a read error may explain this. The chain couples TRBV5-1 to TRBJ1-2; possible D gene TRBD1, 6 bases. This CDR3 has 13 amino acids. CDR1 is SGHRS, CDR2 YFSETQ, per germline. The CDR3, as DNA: TGCGCCAGCAGTTTGGACAGAGACTATGGCTACACCTTC. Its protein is CASSLDRDYGYTF.

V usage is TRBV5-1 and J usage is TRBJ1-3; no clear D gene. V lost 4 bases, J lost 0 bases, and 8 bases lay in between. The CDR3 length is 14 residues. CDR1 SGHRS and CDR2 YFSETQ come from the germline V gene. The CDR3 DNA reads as TGCGCCAGCAGCGCGGAACGCTCTGGAAACACCATATATTTT. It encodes CASSAERSGNTIYF.

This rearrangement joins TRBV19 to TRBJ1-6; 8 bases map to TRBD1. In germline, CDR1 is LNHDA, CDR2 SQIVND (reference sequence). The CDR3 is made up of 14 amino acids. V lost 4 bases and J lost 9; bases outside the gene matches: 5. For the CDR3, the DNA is TGTGCCAGTAGTACTGGACAGGGCGGTTCACCCCTCCACTTT. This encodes CASSTGQGGSPLHF.

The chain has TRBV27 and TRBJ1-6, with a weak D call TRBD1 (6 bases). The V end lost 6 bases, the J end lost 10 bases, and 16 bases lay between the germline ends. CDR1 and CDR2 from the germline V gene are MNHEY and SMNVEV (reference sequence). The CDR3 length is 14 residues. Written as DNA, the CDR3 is TGTGCCAGCAGACCGACAGGAAGGGGATCACCCCTCCACTTT. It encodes CASRPTGRGSPLHF.

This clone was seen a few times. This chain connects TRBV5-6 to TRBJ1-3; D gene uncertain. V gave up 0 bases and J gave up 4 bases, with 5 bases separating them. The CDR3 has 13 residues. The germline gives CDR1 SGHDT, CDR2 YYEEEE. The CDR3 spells CASSLDPGNTIYF. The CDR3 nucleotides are TGTGCCAGCAGCTTGGATCCGGGAAACACCATATATTTT.

The CDR3 here is CAWSVSRDLSTSTDTQYF. CDR3 DNA sequence: TGTGCCTGGAGTGTATCTAGGGACCTAAGCACTAGCACAGATACGCAGTATTTT. V gene TRBV30 combines with J gene TRBJ2-3, with D perhaps TRBD1 or TRBD2 (5 bases each). Looked up from germline, CDR1 is GTSNPN and CDR2 is SVGIG (reference sequence). The CDR3 sequence is 18 residues long. The V gene lost 0 bases and the J gene lost 0 bases, with 19 bases spanning the gap.

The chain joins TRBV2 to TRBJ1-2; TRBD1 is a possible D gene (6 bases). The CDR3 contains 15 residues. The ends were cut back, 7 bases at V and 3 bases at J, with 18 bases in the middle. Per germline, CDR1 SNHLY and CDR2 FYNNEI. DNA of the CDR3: TGTGCCAGCAAAGACAGGTCGGGTAAGGACTATGGCTACACCTTC. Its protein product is CASKDRSGKDYGYTF.

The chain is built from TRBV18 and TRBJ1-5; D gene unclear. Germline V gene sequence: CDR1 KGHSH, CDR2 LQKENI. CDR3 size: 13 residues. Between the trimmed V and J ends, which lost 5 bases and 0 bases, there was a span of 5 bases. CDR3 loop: CASSEHSNQPQHF. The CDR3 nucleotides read TGTGCCAGCTCAGAACATAGCAATCAGCCCCAGCATTTT.

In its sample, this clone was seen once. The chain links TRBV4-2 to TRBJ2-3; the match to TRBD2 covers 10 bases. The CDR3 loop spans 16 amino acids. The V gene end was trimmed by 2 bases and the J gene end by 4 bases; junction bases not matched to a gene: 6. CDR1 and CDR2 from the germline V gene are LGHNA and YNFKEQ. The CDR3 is CASSQNFLAGADTQYF. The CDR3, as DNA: TGTGCCAGCAGCCAAAATTTCCTAGCGGGGGCAGATACGCAGTATTTT.

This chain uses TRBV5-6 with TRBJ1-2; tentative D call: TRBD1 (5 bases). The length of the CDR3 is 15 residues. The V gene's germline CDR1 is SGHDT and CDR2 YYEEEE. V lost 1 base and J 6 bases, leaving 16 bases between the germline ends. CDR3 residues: CASSLINRLADGYTF. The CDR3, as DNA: TGTGCCAGCAGCTTGATCAACAGGTTGGCGGATGGCTACACCTTC.